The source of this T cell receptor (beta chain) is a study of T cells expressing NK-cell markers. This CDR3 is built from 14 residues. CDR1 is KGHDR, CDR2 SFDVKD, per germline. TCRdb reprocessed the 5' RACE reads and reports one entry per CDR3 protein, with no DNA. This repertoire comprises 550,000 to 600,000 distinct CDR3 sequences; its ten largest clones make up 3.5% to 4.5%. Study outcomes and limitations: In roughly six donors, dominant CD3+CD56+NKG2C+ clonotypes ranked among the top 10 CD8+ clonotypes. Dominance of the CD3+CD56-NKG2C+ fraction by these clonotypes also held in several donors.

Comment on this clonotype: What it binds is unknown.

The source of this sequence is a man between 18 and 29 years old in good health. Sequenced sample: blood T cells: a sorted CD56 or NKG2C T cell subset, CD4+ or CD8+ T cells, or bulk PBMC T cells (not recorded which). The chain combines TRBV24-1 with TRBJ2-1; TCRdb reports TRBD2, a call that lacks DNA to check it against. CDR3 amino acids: CATSTSGSDNEQFF.